The sequence of this T cell receptor (beta chain) was determined in a study of CD8 T cells in ankylosing spondylitis. Study conclusions and caveats: Earlier authors reported some of these motif variants in reactive arthritis synovial fluid and blood. The study looked at matched synovial fluid samples from ankylosing spondylitis patients. Disease-linked clones were reported to be significantly enriched there. Characteristic of ankylosing spondylitis blood, it appeared, was a TCR beta motif comprising eight highly homologous variants.

The germline V and J ends were trimmed by 2 bases and 0 bases, with 11 bases remaining between them. This CDR3 has 14 residues. Germline loops: CDR1 DFQATT, CDR2 SNEGSKA (reference sequence). In TCRdb, the 5' RACE reads were re-called with MiXCR into one record per CDR3 protein. The table records roughly 240,000 distinct CDR3 sequences, roughly 32% of them present only once. There are a few counts of this clonotype. Its antigen is not known. The rearrangement links TRBV20-1 to TRBJ2-7; D unresolved. This clonotype originated in a male donor with ankylosing spondylitis or in good health (not recorded which). Specimen: blood, either unsorted or a sorted T cell fraction (not recorded which). The CDR3 protein is CSARPRLSSYEQYF. In nucleotides, the CDR3 is TGCAGTGCTAGACCCAGGCTCTCCTCCTACGAGCAGTACTTC.